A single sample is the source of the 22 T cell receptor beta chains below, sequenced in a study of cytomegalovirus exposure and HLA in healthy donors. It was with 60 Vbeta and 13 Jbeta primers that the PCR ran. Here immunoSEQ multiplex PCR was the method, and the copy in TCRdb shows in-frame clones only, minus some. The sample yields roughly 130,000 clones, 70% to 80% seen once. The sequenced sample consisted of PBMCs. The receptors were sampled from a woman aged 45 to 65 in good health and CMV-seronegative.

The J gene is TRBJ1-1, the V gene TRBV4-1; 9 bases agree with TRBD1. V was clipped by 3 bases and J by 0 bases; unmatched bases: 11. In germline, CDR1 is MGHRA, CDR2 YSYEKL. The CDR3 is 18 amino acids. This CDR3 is CASSHSPGTGLMNTEAFF. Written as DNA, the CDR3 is TGCGCCAGCAGCCACTCCCCCGGGACAGGGTTGATGAACACTGAAGCTTTCTTT.

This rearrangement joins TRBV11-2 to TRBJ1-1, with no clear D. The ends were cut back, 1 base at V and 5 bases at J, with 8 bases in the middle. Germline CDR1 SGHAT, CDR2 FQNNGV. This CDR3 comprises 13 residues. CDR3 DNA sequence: TGTGCCAGCAGCTTAGGTCCGGGAACTGAAGCTTTCTTT. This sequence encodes CASSLGPGTEAFF.

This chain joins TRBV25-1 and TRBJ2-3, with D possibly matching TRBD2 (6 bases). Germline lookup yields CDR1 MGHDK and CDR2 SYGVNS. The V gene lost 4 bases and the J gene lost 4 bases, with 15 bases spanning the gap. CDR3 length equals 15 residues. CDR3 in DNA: TGTGCCAGCAGTGCCGGGACCCGGAGGGCAGATACGCAGTATTTT. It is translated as CASSAGTRRADTQYF. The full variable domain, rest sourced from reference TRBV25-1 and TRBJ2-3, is EADIYQTPRYLVIGTGKKITLECSQTMGHDKMYWYQQDPGMELHLIHYSYGVNSTEKGDLSSESTVSRIRTEHFPLTLESARPSHTSQYLCASSAGTRRADTQYFGPGTRLTVL.

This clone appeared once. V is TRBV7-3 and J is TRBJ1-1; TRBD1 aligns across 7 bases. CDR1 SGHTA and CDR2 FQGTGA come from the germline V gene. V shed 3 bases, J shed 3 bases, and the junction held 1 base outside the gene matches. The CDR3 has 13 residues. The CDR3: CASSFDRDTEAFF. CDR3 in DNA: TGTGCCAGCAGCTTTGACAGGGACACTGAAGCTTTCTTT.

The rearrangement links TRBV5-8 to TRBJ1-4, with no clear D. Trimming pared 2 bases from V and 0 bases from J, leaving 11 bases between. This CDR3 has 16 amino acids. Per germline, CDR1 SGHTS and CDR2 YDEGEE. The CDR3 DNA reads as TGTGCCAGCAGCTTTACCCAGATCGCAACTAATGAAAAACTGTTTTTT. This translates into CASSFTQIATNEKLFF.

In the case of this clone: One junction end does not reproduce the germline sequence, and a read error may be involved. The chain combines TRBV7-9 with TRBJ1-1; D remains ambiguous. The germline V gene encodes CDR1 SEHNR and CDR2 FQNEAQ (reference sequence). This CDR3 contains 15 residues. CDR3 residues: CSSSLAGLTGTEAFF. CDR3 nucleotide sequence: TGTTCCAGCAGCTTAGCGGGGTTAACGGGAACTGAAGCTTTCTTT.

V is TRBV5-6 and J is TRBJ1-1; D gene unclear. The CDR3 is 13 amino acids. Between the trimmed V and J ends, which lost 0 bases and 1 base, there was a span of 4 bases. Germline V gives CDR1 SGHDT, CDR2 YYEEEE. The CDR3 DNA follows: TGTGCCAGCAGCTTGGGAGGGAACACTGAAGCTTTCTTT. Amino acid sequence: CASSLGGNTEAFF.

The DNA for the CDR3 is TGTGCCAGCAGAGGGGCGCTCAATCAGCCCCAGCATTTT. Translated: CASRGALNQPQHF. V usage is TRBV6-5 and J usage is TRBJ1-5, with a tentative D call TRBD1 (5 bases). Germline loops: CDR1 MNHEY, CDR2 SVGAGI. The CDR3 totals 13 residues. The V gene lost 6 bases and the J gene lost 3 bases, with 9 bases spanning the gap.

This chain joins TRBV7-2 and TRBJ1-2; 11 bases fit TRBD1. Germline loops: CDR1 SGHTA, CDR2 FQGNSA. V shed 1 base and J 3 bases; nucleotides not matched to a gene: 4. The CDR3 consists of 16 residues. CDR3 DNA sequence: TGTGCCAGCAGCTTAGATGGACAGGGGGCTTACTATGGCTACACCTTC. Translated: CASSLDGQGAYYGYTF.

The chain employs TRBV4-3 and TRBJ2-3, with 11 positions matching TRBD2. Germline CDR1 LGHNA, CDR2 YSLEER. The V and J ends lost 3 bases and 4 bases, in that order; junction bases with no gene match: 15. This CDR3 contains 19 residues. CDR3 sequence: CASSQGRTSGQVGSDTQYF. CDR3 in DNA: TGCGCCAGCAGCCAGGGGCGGACTAGCGGGCAGGTTGGTTCAGATACGCAGTATTTT.

In DNA, the CDR3 is TGTGCCAGTAGTATGGAATCCTGGGGCCCGTGGACCTTC. Translated, it gives CASSMESWGPWTF. The rearrangement uses TRBV19 and TRBJ1-2; a weak D match, TRBD1 (5 bases). The CDR3 covers 13 residues. The V gene lost 3 bases and the J gene lost 14 bases, with 19 bases spanning the gap. Germline values: CDR1 LNHDA, CDR2 SQIVND (reference sequence).

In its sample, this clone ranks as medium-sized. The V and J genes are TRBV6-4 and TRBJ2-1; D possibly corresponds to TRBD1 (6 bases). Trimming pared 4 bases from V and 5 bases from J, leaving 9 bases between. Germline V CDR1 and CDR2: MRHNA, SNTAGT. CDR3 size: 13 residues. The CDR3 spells CASSVGGNNEQFF. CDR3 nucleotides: TGTGCCAGCAGTGTAGGGGGAAACAATGAGCAGTTCTTC.

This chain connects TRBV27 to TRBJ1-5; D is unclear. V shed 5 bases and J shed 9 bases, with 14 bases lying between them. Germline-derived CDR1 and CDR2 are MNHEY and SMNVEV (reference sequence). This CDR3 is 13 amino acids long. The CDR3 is CASSDDTGRPQHF. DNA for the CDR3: TGTGCCAGCAGTGACGACACCGGGAGGCCCCAGCATTTT.

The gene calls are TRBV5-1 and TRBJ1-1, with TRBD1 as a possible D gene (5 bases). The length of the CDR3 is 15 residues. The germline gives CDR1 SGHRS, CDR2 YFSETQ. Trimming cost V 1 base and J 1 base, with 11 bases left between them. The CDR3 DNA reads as TGCGCCAGCAGCTTGTATGGGGGGAAGAACACTGAAGCTTTCTTT. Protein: CASSLYGGKNTEAFF.

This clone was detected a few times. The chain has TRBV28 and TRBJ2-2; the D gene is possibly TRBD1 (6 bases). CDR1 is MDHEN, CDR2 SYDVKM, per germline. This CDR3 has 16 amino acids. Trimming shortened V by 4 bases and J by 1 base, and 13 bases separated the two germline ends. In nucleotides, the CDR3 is TGTGCCAGCAGTTCCCCAACGACAGGGAACACCGGGGAGCTGTTTTTT. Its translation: CASSSPTTGNTGELFF.

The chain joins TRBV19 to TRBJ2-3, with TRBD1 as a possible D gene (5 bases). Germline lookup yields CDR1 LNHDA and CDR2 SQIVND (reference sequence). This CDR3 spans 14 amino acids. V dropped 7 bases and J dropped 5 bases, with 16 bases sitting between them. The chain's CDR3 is CASTPRQGKDTQYF. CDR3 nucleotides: TGTGCCAGTACCCCCCGGCAGGGCAAAGATACGCAGTATTTT.

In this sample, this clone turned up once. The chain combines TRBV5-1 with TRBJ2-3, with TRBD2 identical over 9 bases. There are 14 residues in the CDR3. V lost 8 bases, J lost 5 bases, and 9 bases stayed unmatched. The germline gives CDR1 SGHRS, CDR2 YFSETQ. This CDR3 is CASYIAGAVDTQYF. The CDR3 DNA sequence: TGCGCCAGTTACATAGCGGGAGCGGTAGATACGCAGTATTTT.

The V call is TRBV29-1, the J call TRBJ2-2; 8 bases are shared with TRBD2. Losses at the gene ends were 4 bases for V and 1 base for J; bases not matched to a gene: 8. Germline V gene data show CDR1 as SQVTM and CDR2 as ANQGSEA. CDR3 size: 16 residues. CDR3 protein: CSVVPGSGRNTGELFF. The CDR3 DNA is TGCAGCGTTGTTCCGGGAAGCGGGAGGAACACCGGGGAGCTGTTTTTT.

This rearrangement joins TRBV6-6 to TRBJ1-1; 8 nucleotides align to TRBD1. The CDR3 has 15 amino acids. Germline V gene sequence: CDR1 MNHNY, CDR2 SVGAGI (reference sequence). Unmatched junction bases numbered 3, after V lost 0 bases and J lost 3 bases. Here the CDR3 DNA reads TGTGCCAGCAGTTACTCCAGGGGGCCTGACACTGAAGCTTTCTTT. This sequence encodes CASSYSRGPDTEAFF.

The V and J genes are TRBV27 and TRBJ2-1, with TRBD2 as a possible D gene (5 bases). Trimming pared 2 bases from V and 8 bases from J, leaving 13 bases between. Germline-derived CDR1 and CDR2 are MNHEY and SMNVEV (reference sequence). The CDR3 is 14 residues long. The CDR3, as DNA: TGTGCCAGCAGTTTAGGAGCCAAGGGAGATGAGCAGTTCTTC. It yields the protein CASSLGAKGDEQFF.

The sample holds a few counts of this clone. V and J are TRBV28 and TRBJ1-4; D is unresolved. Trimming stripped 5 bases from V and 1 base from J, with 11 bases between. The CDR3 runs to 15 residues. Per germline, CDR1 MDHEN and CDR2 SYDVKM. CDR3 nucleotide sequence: TGTGCCAGCAGTATCAGGCGAGAAACTAATGAAAAACTGTTTTTT. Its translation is CASSIRRETNEKLFF.

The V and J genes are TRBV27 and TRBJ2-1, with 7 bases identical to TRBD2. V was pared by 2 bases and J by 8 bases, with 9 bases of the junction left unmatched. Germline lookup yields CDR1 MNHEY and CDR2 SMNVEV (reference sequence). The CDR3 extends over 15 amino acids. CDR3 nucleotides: TGTGCCAGCAGTTTAACTGGACTAGAGGTGGATGAGCAGTTCTTC. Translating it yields CASSLTGLEVDEQFF.